The sequence of this T cell receptor (beta chain) was determined in a study of technical replicates of blood from a few donors. Per germline, CDR1 LNHDA and CDR2 SQIVND (reference sequence). Unmatched junction bases numbered 3, after V lost 3 bases and J lost 4 bases. The CDR3 has 14 amino acids. Sequencing was performed with immunoSEQ multiplex PCR; in TCRdb, only in-frame clones are kept and a portion is missing. Here the sample spans approximately 97,000 clones, approximately 95% being singletons. V gene TRBV19 combines with J gene TRBJ2-5; 9 bases align to TRBD1. This receptor was taken from a human donor in good health. Input material: T cells isolated from PBMCs. DNA of the CDR3: TGTGCCAGTAGTATTAACAGGGGGCGAGAGACCCAGTACTTC. Its protein is CASSINRGRETQYF.